Presented here are 23 T cell receptor beta chains from one specimen sequenced in a study of a mutant IDH1 vaccine in newly diagnosed glioma. Noted time point: week 47, end of study. The vaccine gave 300 ug of a 20-mer mutant IDH1 peptide subcutaneously per dose. Using immunoSEQ multiplex PCR, the repertoire was profiled, and TCRdb retains in-frame clones only, with some absent. This sample has about 84,000 clones, with approximately 75% found just once. Their specific antigens are unknown. The source was PBMCs, collected from a glioma patient whose treatment included an IDH1 peptide vaccine. All receptors come from a man aged 40-50 years with glioma.

This chain uses TRBV5-1 with TRBJ2-1; D gene unclear. The CDR3 is 14 amino acids. Germline loops: CDR1 SGHRS, CDR2 YFSETQ. V was clipped by 1 base and J by 5 bases, with 10 bases between them. The CDR3 sequence is CASSLRAANNEQFF. The CDR3 nucleotides are TGCGCCAGCAGCTTGAGGGCAGCGAACAATGAGCAGTTCTTC.

The J gene is TRBJ1-2, the V gene TRBV6-5; unclear D gene. Trimming stripped 7 bases from V and 1 base from J, with 7 bases between. CDR1 and CDR2 from the germline V gene are MNHEY and SVGAGI. This CDR3 is built from 12 residues. This chain's CDR3 is CASTDRNYGYTF. Written as DNA, the CDR3 is TGTGCCAGCACGGACCGTAACTATGGCTACACCTTC.

The rearrangement links TRBV28 to TRBJ2-5; no reliable D call. The V end lost 5 bases, the J end lost 2 bases, and 15 bases lay between the germline ends. Germline values: CDR1 MDHEN, CDR2 SYDVKM. This CDR3 region has 15 residues. CDR3 in amino acids: CASSRVVGYQETQYF. The DNA for the CDR3 is TGTGCCAGCAGTCGGGTGGTGGGGTATCAAGAGACCCAGTACTTC.

The chain couples TRBV5-1 to TRBJ2-3; TRBD2 matches 10 bases. Germline trimming cut 7 bases from V and 3 bases from J; bases unmatched to any gene: 5. The CDR3 is 14 residues long. CDR1 SGHRS and CDR2 YFSETQ come from the germline V gene. Here the CDR3 reads CASAAGGGTDTQYF. The CDR3 DNA reads as TGCGCCAGCGCAGCGGGAGGGGGAACAGATACGCAGTATTTT.

The CDR3 region is CAVEPGIYNSPLHF. The DNA for the CDR3 is TGTGCCGTCGAACCCGGCATTTATAATTCACCCCTCCACTTT. V usage is TRBV30 and J usage is TRBJ1-6, with no clear D. The germline V and J ends were trimmed by 8 bases and 4 bases, with 15 bases remaining between them. From germline, CDR1 is GTSNPN and CDR2 SVGIG (reference sequence). The CDR3 is 14 amino acids.

The chain employs TRBV12-5 and TRBJ2-5; no definite D call. The germline gives CDR1 LGHNT, CDR2 FRNRAP. This CDR3 is 11 amino acids long. The V gene lost 2 bases and the J gene lost 3 bases, with 1 base spanning the gap. Here the CDR3 reads CASGLKETQYF. CDR3 coding DNA: TGTGCTAGTGGTTTGAAAGAGACCCAGTACTTC.

Written as DNA, the CDR3 is TGTGCCAGCAGCTCACGGACAGGGGGCACTGAAGCTTTCTTT. This gives the protein CASSSRTGGTEAFF. The V call is TRBV7-8, the J call TRBJ1-1, with 10 bases matching TRBD1. Trimming took 4 bases from V and 4 from J; bases not matched to a gene: 3. The CDR3 runs to 14 residues. Germline V CDR1 and CDR2: SGHVS, FQNEAQ.

V and J are TRBV7-9 and TRBJ2-7; D gene ambiguous. Trimming left V 8 bases short and J 4 bases short, with 18 bases between. Germline V gives CDR1 SEHNR, CDR2 FQNEAQ (reference sequence). The CDR3 consists of 14 residues. The CDR3 DNA reads TGTGCCAGCGGCGACCTACGGGTCCGATACGAGCAGTACTTC. It specifies CASGDLRVRYEQYF.

The V gene is TRBV19, the J gene TRBJ1-2, with 8 positions matching TRBD1. Germline CDR1 reads LNHDA; CDR2 reads SQIVND (reference sequence). The trim removed 5 bases at V and 2 bases at J, leaving 7 bases unmatched. The length of the CDR3 is 15 residues. The CDR3: CASSPRQGINYGYTF. Here the CDR3 DNA reads TGTGCCAGTAGTCCCCGACAGGGGATAAACTATGGCTACACCTTC.

The J gene is TRBJ2-2, the V gene TRBV7-9; 7 nucleotides align to TRBD2. Germline CDR1 and CDR2: SEHNR and FQNEAQ (reference sequence). The CDR3 is 16 residues long. Losses at the gene ends were 1 base for V and 4 bases for J; bases not matched to a gene: 6. CDR3 sequence reads: CASSLGLAVSTGELFF. CDR3 bases: TGTGCCAGCAGCTTAGGTCTAGCGGTGTCCACCGGGGAGCTGTTTTTT.

The rearrangement uses TRBV15 and TRBJ2-7; D perhaps matches TRBD2 (6 bases). The V gene's germline CDR1 is LNHNV and CDR2 YYDKDF (reference sequence). V lost 5 bases, J lost 7 bases, and 27 bases lay in between. The CDR3 has 17 residues. CDR3 sequence: CATSPTSRPPVGGEQYF. The CDR3 nucleotides read TGTGCCACCAGCCCGACCTCTCGGCCTCCCGTTGGGGGGGAGCAGTACTTC.

The rearrangement joins TRBV28 to TRBJ2-1, with TRBD2 identical over 7 bases. Germline assignment: CDR1 MDHEN and CDR2 SYDVKM. This CDR3 has 14 residues. The ends lost 10 bases at V and 4 bases at J; junction bases unmatched: 10. CDR3 sequence (DNA): TGTGCCACCGTTGGCGGGAGTTTGTACAATGAGCAGTTCTTC. Protein sequence: CATVGGSLYNEQFF.

V usage is TRBV19 and J usage is TRBJ1-5; 11 bases are a match to TRBD1. CDR1 is LNHDA and CDR2 is SQIVND in the germline V gene (reference sequence). V was pared by 5 bases and J by 6 bases, with 9 bases of the junction left unmatched. This CDR3 spans 16 amino acids. CDR3 bases: TGTGCCAGTAGTCCCCGGACAGGGGGCGCGGGTCAGCCCCAGCATTTT. It specifies CASSPRTGGAGQPQHF.

The table lists this clone with a count of one. The chain carries TRBV25-1 and TRBJ2-2; D possibly corresponds to TRBD1 (7 bases). V was pared by 10 bases and J by 7 bases, with 16 bases between. This CDR3 is built from 13 residues. CDR1 and CDR2 from the germline V gene are MGHDK and SYGVNS. The CDR3 sequence: CATEGGTDGELFF. As DNA, the CDR3 is TGTGCCACCGAAGGGGGGACAGACGGGGAGCTGTTTTTT.

This rearrangement joins TRBV7-2 to TRBJ1-2; TRBD1 aligns across 9 bases. The CDR3 extends over 15 amino acids. Germline CDR1 is SGHTA and CDR2 is FQGNSA. The J segment lost 3 bases and the V segment lost 5 bases, leaving 7 bases of the junction unmatched. CDR3 nucleotide sequence: TGTGCCAGCAGCCACAGGACAGGGGCGCACTATGGCTACACCTTC. Residues: CASSHRTGAHYGYTF.

V gene TRBV25-1 combines with J gene TRBJ1-6; no reliable D call. This CDR3 is built from 16 residues. Trimming cost V 0 bases and J 7 bases, with 13 bases left between them. CDR1 and CDR2 from the germline V gene are MGHDK and SYGVNS. The CDR3 DNA is TGTGCCAGCAGTGAATATGGTCGGCAGCGGAATTCACCCCTCCACTTT. Translated: CASSEYGRQRNSPLHF. Variable domain in full (rest from reference TRBV25-1 and TRBJ1-6): EADIYQTPRYLVIGTGKKITLECSQTMGHDKMYWYQQDPGMELHLIHYSYGVNSTEKGDLSSESTVSRIRTEHFPLTLESARPSHTSQYLCASSEYGRQRNSPLHFGNGTRLTVT.

The chain recombines TRBV15 with TRBJ2-3, with D possibly called TRBD1 or TRBD2 (5 bases each). Trimming took off 2 bases at V and 6 bases at J, with 12 bases between the two ends. The CDR3 is made up of 14 amino acids. CDR1 LNHNV and CDR2 YYDKDF come from the germline V gene (reference sequence). For the CDR3, the DNA is TGTGCCACCAGCAGACACGGGACGGGGGATACGCAGTATTTT. Its translation: CATSRHGTGDTQYF.

The V call is TRBV6-1, the J call TRBJ2-5; no reliable D call. Germline values: CDR1 MNHNS, CDR2 SASEGT. The CDR3 is 13 amino acids. The V end lost 6 bases, the J end lost 4 bases, and 12 bases lay between the germline ends. CDR3 in DNA: TGTGCCAGCAGGAACGTGGGAACAGAGACCCAGTACTTC. It translates to CASRNVGTETQYF.

The chain has TRBV19 and TRBJ2-1; the D call may be TRBD1 or TRBD2 (5 bases each). Germline CDR1 and CDR2: LNHDA and SQIVND (reference sequence). V gave up 9 bases and J gave up 1 base, with 13 bases separating them. The CDR3 is 14 residues long. CDR3 sequence: CASRKGSSYNEQFF. The CDR3 bases are TGTGCCAGCCGGAAGGGGAGTTCCTACAATGAGCAGTTCTTC.

The chain links TRBV5-4 to TRBJ2-3; 8 nucleotides align to TRBD1. Germline values: CDR1 SGHNT, CDR2 YYREEE (reference sequence). V was clipped by 0 bases and J by 2 bases; unmatched bases: 5. The CDR3 has 16 amino acids. In DNA, the CDR3 is TGTGCCAGCAGCTTGGGTGACAGGGGCTTCACAGATACGCAGTATTTT. This encodes CASSLGDRGFTDTQYF.

The chain is built from TRBV19 and TRBJ2-7, with TRBD1 matching 10 bases. Per the germline V gene, CDR1 is LNHDA and CDR2 is SQIVND (reference sequence). V lost 5 bases, J lost 2 bases, and 9 bases stayed unmatched. CDR3 length equals 16 residues. CDR3 sequence reads: CASSSAGTGETYEQYF. CDR3 sequence (DNA): TGTGCCAGTAGTTCAGCCGGGACAGGGGAAACCTACGAGCAGTACTTC.

V usage is TRBV6-1 and J usage is TRBJ1-1; a possible D gene is TRBD1 (5 bases). Germline-derived CDR1 and CDR2 are MNHNS and SASEGT. The length of the CDR3 is 14 residues. The germline V and J ends were trimmed by 1 base and 3 bases, with 9 bases remaining between them. This chain's CDR3 is CASSEGGGYTEAFF. The CDR3, as DNA: TGTGCCAGCAGTGAAGGGGGGGGATACACTGAAGCTTTCTTT.

This CDR3 is CASSHGTGEQYF. DNA for the CDR3: TGTGCCAGCAGCCATGGGACGGGTGAGCAGTACTTC. V usage is TRBV7-9 and J usage is TRBJ2-7; D could derive from TRBD1 or TRBD2 (5 bases each). Looked up from germline, CDR1 is SEHNR and CDR2 is FQNEAQ (reference sequence). The CDR3 has 12 residues. V gave up 5 bases and J gave up 7 bases, with 12 bases separating them.